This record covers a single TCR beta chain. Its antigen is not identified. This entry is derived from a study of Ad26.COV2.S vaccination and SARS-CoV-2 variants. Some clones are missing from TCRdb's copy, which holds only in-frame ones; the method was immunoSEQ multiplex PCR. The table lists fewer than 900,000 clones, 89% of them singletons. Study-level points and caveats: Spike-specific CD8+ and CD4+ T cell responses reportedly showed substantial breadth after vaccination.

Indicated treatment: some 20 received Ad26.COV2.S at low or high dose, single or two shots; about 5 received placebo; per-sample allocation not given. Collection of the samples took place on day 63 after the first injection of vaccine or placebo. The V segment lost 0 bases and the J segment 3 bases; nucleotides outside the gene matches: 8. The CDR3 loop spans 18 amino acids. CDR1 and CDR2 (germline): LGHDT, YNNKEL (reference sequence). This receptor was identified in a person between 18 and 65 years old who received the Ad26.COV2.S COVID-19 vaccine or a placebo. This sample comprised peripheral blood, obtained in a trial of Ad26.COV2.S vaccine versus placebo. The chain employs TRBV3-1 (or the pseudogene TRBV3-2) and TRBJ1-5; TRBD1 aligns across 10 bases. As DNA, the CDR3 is TGTGCCAGCAGCCAAGAGGGACAGGGGAGGATGAACAATCAGCCCCAGCATTTT. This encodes CASSQEGQGRMNNQPQHF.